A selection of T cell receptor beta chains follows, all from one sample in a study of radiotherapy plus CTLA-4 blockade in lung cancer. TCRdb keeps only in-frame clones here, not all; method: immunoSEQ multiplex PCR. This table has some 50,000 clones, roughly 81% appearing once. This specimen was peripheral blood, taken from a patient treated with radiotherapy plus ipilimumab. The receptors stem from a human donor with non-small cell lung cancer whose response to radiotherapy plus ipilimumab could not be evaluated. Both conserved end residues are part of each CDR3. The D gene is left open where the match is weak. Not every row has a clone size; where given, it reads once, few, many or a size class.

cdr3_aa,cdr3_nt,clone_size,d_call,v_call,j_call,cdr3_length
CASSSNREVYEQYF,TGTGCCAGCAGTTCCAACAGGGAAGTCTACGAGCAGTACTTC,once,-,TRBV27,TRBJ2-7,14
CASSPDSSYEQYF,TGTGCCAGCTCACCCGACAGCTCCTACGAGCAGTACTTC,-,-,TRBV18,TRBJ2-7,13
CASSSDNEQFF,TGTGCCAGCAGCTCCGACAATGAGCAGTTCTTC,-,-,TRBV11-3,TRBJ2-1,11
CASSSSGGEQYF,TGCGCCAGCAGCTCCTCGGGAGGGGAGCAGTACTTC,once,TRBD2,TRBV5-1,TRBJ2-7,12
CASSPRAGYEQYF,TGTGCCAGCAGTCCACGAGCGGGATACGAGCAGTACTTC,-,TRBD2,TRBV28,TRBJ2-7,13
CASSLNLAGAEQYF,TGTGCCAGTAGCCTGAACCTAGCGGGAGCTGAGCAGTACTTC,-,TRBD2,TRBV19,TRBJ2-7,14
CASSLGTSGVGEQFF,TGTGCCAGCAGCTTAGGGACTAGCGGTGTGGGTGAGCAGTTCTTC,-,TRBD2,TRBV7-9,TRBJ2-1,15
CASSNRDRGRRGEQFF,TGTGCCAGCAGCAACCGGGACAGGGGGCGCCGTGGGGAGCAGTTCTTC,-,-,TRBV21-1,TRBJ2-1,16
CAWKGTDGPTGANVLTF,TGTGCCTGGAAAGGGACAGACGGACCTACTGGGGCCAACGTCCTGACTTTC,-,TRBD1,TRBV30,TRBJ2-6,17
CASTGGNQPQHF,TGTGCCAGCACCGGAGGGAATCAGCCCCAGCATTTT,-,-,TRBV28,TRBJ1-5,12
CASGLGLAGYNEQFF,TGTGCTAGTGGTCTGGGACTAGCGGGTTACAATGAGCAGTTCTTC,once,TRBD2,TRBV12-5,TRBJ2-1,15
CASSASGSRGTGELFF,TGTGCCAGCAGCGCAAGCGGGAGCAGGGGCACCGGGGAGCTGTTTTTT,-,TRBD2,TRBV11-3,TRBJ2-2,16
CASSSPDRAEAFF,TGTGCCAGCAGTTCCCCAGACAGGGCCGAAGCTTTCTTT,-,TRBD1,TRBV25-1,TRBJ1-1,13
CSVGDRSSYNEQFF,TGCAGCGTCGGCGACAGGAGCTCCTACAATGAGCAGTTCTTC,-,-,TRBV29-1,TRBJ2-1,14
CASSLGPTSKDTQYF,TGCGCCAGCAGCTTGGGTCCGACTAGCAAAGATACGCAGTATTTT,-,TRBD2,TRBV5-1,TRBJ2-3,15
CASSLSSTGVYNEQFF,TGTGCCAGCAGTTTATCCTCGACAGGGGTGTACAATGAGCAGTTCTTC,-,TRBD1,TRBV28,TRBJ2-1,16
CASSLATGLAGETQYF,TGTGCCAGCAGCTTAGCTACCGGACTAGCTGGTGAGACCCAGTACTTC,-,TRBD2,TRBV7-9,TRBJ2-5,16
CASSPATTSGSHEQYF,TGTGCCAGCTCACCAGCGACAACTAGCGGGAGCCACGAGCAGTACTTC,-,TRBD2,TRBV18,TRBJ2-7,16
CASSLSSGRDTQYF,TGTGCCAGCAGCTTGTCTAGCGGTAGAGATACGCAGTATTTT,-,TRBD2,TRBV5-4,TRBJ2-3,14
CASSEGVSGYNEQYF,TGTGCCAGCAGTGAAGGCGTGTCAGGGTACAACGAGCAGTACTTC,-,-,TRBV6-1,TRBJ2-7,15
CARQGRGETQYF,TGTGCCCGACAGGGGAGAGGAGAGACCCAGTACTTC,-,TRBD1,TRBV30,TRBJ2-5,12
CASSLAVSGQPQHF,TGTGCCAGCAGCCTGGCAGTATCGGGTCAGCCCCAGCATTTT,-,-,TRBV5-5,TRBJ1-5,14
CASSLDRDRGRYEQYF,TGTGCCAGCAGCTTGGACCGGGACAGGGGGCGCTACGAGCAGTACTTC,-,TRBD1,TRBV7-2,TRBJ2-7,16
CASKSKGVANTGELFF,TGTGCCAGCAAATCTAAAGGGGTCGCGAACACCGGGGAGCTGTTTTTT,-,-,TRBV7-9,TRBJ2-2,16
CASSEYGGSGANVLTF,TGTGCCAGCAGTGAATACGGGGGGTCTGGGGCCAACGTCCTGACTTTC,once,TRBD2,TRBV6-1,TRBJ2-6,16
CASSLSTYEQYF,TGTGCCAGCAGTTTGAGTACCTACGAGCAGTACTTC,-,-,TRBV28,TRBJ2-7,12
CASSQIDRVRYGYTF,TGTGCCAGCAGCCAGATAGACAGGGTACGTTATGGCTACACCTTC,-,TRBD1,TRBV28,TRBJ1-2,15
CASSYSRGSTDTQYF,TGTGCCAGCAGTTACAGTCGCGGCTCCACAGATACGCAGTATTTT,-,-,TRBV6-6,TRBJ2-3,15